These T cell receptor beta chains were read from a single sample in a study of blood T cell repertoires in COVID-19. Assay: immunoSEQ multiplex PCR; the TCRdb copy retains only in-frame clones and omits some. The sample comprises 200,000 to 250,000 clones, less than 90% of which are singletons, and 5.5% to 8% rests with the top ten. The sample consisted of peripheral blood. The receptors originated from a man aged 55 to 70 with acute or convalescent COVID-19. CDR3s include the opening cysteine and the closing phenylalanine or tryptophan. The order of the fields is CDR3 DNA, CDR3 protein, CDR3 length, clone size, J gene, V gene, D gene. D genes are given only for firm matches. Rows give clone size only sometimes, using once, few, many, or a class for an expanded clone.

TGTGCCAGCCGGACCCCGGGACTCCCTAGTGAGCAGTTCTTC | CASRTPGLPSEQFF | 14 | . | TRBJ2-1 | TRBV28 | .
TGCGCCAGCAGCCAAGCCCCGGGAACAGAGCTCTTT | CASSQAPGTELF | 12 | . | TRBJ1-1 | TRBV4-3 | .
TGTGCCAGTAGTGAACCGGGACTGACTCCCACTCAGCCCCAGCATTTT | CASSEPGLTPTQPQHF | 16 | . | TRBJ1-5 | TRBV19 | .
TGCAGCGTAACCCGGGACACTTACAATGAGCAGTTCTTC | CSVTRDTYNEQFF | 13 | . | TRBJ2-1 | TRBV29-1 | .
TGTGCCAGCAGCTTAACGGTGTTTGGGACTAGCGGGAGGAACACCGGGGAGCTGTTTTTT | CASSLTVFGTSGRNTGELFF | 20 | . | TRBJ2-2 | TRBV7-3 | TRBD2
TGTGCCAGCAGGATGAACAGGGGGCGCTCCGGGGAGCTGTTTTTT | CASRMNRGRSGELFF | 15 | . | TRBJ2-2 | TRBV28 | TRBD1
TGTGCCAGCAGTTTATCATCGGGGGGCGAGCAGTACTTC | CASSLSSGGEQYF | 13 | . | TRBJ2-7 | TRBV27 | TRBD2
TGTGCCAGCAGTTTTTCGGGTTACTATGGCTACACCTTC | CASSFSGYYGYTF | 13 | few | TRBJ1-2 | TRBV27 | .
TGTGCCAGCAGCTTGCCAGGGGTCGGATACAATGAGCAGTTCTTC | CASSLPGVGYNEQFF | 15 | once | TRBJ2-1 | TRBV7-9 | .
TGTGCCAGCAGCCGTGACAACCAGCCCCAGCATTTT | CASSRDNQPQHF | 12 | . | TRBJ1-5 | TRBV2 | .
TGTGCCAGCAGCTTAGCGGAAGGGGGTAGAACCTTC | CASSLAEGGRTF | 12 | . | TRBJ1-2 | TRBV7-9 | .
TGTGCCAGCAGTTACTCGGCGGGTTACTATGGCTACACCTTC | CASSYSAGYYGYTF | 14 | . | TRBJ1-2 | TRBV6-5 | .
TGTGCCAGCGCCCCTTCGACAGGGCTCAATTCACCCCTCCACTTT | CASAPSTGLNSPLHF | 15 | . | TRBJ1-6 | TRBV4-2 | TRBD1
TGTGCCAGCAGCCCGGGAGGGGACACCTCCTACGAGCAGTACTTC | CASSPGGDTSYEQYF | 15 | . | TRBJ2-7 | TRBV7-2 | TRBD2
TGTGCCAGCTCACCATTGAGGGATCGTGAAAAACTGTTTTTT | CASSPLRDREKLFF | 14 | . | TRBJ1-4 | TRBV18 | .
TGTGCCAGCAGTCCGAGGTTTGGGACAGGGAAGTCCCCCATACCGCCCCAGCATTTT | CASSPRFGTGKSPIPPQHF | 19 | . | TRBJ1-5 | TRBV6-6 | TRBD1
TGTGCCAGCAGCTTGACTAGCCAATACAATGAGCAGTTCTTC | CASSLTSQYNEQFF | 14 | . | TRBJ2-1 | TRBV7-2 | TRBD2
TGTGCCAGCAGTAAGTTCGGCTCCTACGAGCAGTACTTC | CASSKFGSYEQYF | 13 | . | TRBJ2-7 | TRBV6-2/TRBV6-3 | .
TGTGCCTGGAATGTGGGAGATCGTACCTACGAGCAGTACTTC | CAWNVGDRTYEQYF | 14 | . | TRBJ2-7 | TRBV30 | .
TGTGCCACCAGCACTGGACAGGGGGTGAACGAGCAGTACTTC | CATSTGQGVNEQYF | 14 | . | TRBJ2-7 | TRBV15 | TRBD1
TGTGCCAGCAGCTCGCAAACAGGGGCCCCTATATCCGGCTACACCTTC | CASSSQTGAPISGYTF | 16 | . | TRBJ1-2 | TRBV7-2 | TRBD1
TGTGCCAGCAGCCCCCTTAGTGGAGGGACTAGTCTGACAGATACGCAGTATTTT | CASSPLSGGTSLTDTQYF | 18 | . | TRBJ2-3 | TRBV7-6 | TRBD2